This T cell receptor (beta chain) was found in a study of vaccination effects on CD4 cells after COVID-19. The overall study: Post-vaccine draws lagged the second dose by a median of 72 days.

Broader study findings: Marked contraction was observed in infection-induced and vaccine-induced clones late after vaccination. There was only 1 of 255 vaccine-induced clones in healthy vaccinees that cross-reacted with common cold coronaviruses.

Germline values: CDR1 MNHEY, CDR2 SVGAGI. CDR3 length: 16 amino acids. V was trimmed by 0 bases and J by 2 bases, leaving 8 bases between them. Having been cultured for ten to eleven days, the cells underwent CD4+ T cell isolation. The vaccine given was either BNT162b2 or mRNA-1273, in two doses. In regard to this clone: Its matching antigen is unknown.

Sequenced by immunoSEQ multiplex PCR; TCRdb stores in-frame clones only, minus some. Among tens of thousands of clones listed, around 69% were seen once. The sample was CD4+ T cells from PBMCs cultured without peptide, taken after COVID-19 vaccination. This chain uses TRBV6-5 with TRBJ2-6; the D is unclear. The TCR sequence derives from a human donor who received a COVID-19 vaccine. CDR3 nucleotides: TGTGCCAGCAGTTACTCAGGTGTGGCTGGGGCCAACGTCCTGACTTTC. As protein: CASSYSGVAGANVLTF.